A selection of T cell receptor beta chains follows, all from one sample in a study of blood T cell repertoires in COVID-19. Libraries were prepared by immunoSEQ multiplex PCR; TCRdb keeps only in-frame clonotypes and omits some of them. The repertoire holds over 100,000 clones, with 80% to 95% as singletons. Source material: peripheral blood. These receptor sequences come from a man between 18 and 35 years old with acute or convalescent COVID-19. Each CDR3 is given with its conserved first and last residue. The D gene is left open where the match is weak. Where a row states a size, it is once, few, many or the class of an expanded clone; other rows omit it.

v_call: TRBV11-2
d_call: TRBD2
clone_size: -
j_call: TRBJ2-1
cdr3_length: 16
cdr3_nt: TGTGCCAGCAGCTTATCGGGGGGTAGCTCCTACAATGAGCAGTTCTTC
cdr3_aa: CASSLSGGSSYNEQFF

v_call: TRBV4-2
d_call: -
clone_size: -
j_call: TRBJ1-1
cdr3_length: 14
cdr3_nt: TGTGCCAGCAGCCAAGCGACAATGGACACTGAAGCTTTCTTT
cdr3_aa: CASSQATMDTEAFF

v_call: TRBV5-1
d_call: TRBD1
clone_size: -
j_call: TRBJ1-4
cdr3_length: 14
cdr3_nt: TGCGCCAGCAGCTTGGTAGGGGGCGATGAAAAACTGTTTTTT
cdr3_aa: CASSLVGGDEKLFF

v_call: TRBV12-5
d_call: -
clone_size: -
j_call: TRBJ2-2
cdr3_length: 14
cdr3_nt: TGTGCTAGTGGCCGACAGGCTAACACCGGGGAGCTGTTTTTT
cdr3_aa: CASGRQANTGELFF

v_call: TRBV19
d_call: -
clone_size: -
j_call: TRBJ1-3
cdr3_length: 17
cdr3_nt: TGTGCCAGTAGTATAGATCAGTGGACAAACTCTGGAAACACCATATATTTT
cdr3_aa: CASSIDQWTNSGNTIYF

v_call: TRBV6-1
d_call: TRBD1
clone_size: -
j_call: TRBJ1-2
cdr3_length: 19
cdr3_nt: TGTGCCAGCAGTGAAGACCATGTAAGTTGGACAGGCCGAAACTATGGCTACACCTTC
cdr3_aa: CASSEDHVSWTGRNYGYTF

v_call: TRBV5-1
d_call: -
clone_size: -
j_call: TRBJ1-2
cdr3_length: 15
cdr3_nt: TGCGCCAGCAGCAAAGGACGGCGAGGGAGCTATGGCTACACCTTC
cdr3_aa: CASSKGRRGSYGYTF

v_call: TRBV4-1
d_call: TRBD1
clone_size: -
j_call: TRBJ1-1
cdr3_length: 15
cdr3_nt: TGCGCCAGCAGCCAGGGGGGTCAGGGGGTATCTGAAGCTTTCTTT
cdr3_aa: CASSQGGQGVSEAFF

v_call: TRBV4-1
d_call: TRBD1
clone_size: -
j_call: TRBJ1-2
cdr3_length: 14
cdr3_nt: TGCGCCAGCAGCCATGGGGGACAGGGGTATGGCTACACCTTC
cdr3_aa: CASSHGGQGYGYTF

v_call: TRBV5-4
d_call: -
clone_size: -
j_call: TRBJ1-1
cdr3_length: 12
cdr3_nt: TGTGCCAGCAGTATGGACAGATTTGGCGCTTTCTTT
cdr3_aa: CASSMDRFGAFF

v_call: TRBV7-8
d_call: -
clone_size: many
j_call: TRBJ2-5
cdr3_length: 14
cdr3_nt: TGTGCCAGCATTATGGGGGCCCTGGGAGAGACCCAGTACTTC
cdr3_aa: CASIMGALGETQYF

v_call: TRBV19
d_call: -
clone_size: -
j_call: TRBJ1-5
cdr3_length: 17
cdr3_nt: TGTGCCAGTAGTATGACTTATCGTTTAGGGGGATATCAGCCCCAGCATTTT
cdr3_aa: CASSMTYRLGGYQPQHF

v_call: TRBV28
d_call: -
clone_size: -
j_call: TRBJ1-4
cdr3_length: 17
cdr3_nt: TGTGCCAGCAGTTTTTATGAGGGCCGGGACAACGGGGAAAAACTGTTTTTT
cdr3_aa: CASSFYEGRDNGEKLFF

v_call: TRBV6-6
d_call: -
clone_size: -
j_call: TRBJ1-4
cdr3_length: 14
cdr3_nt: TGTGCCACCAAAGTTGGCGGGGCCGGGGAAAAACTGTTTTTT
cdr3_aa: CATKVGGAGEKLFF

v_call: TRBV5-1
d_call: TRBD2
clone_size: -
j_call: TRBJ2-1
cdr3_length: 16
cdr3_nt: TGCGCCAGCAGCTATCTTTCTAGCGGGAGGGGCAATGAGCAGTTCTTC
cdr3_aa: CASSYLSSGRGNEQFF

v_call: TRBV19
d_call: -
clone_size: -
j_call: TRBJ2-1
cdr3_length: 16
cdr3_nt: TGTGCCAGTAGCCTGGGCTGGACGGGAGTAGCGAATGAGCAGTTCTTC
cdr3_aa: CASSLGWTGVANEQFF

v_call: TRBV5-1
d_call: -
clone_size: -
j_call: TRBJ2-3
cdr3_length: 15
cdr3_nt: TGCGCCAGCAGCCGACAGGGACTCACCACAGATACGCAGTATTTT
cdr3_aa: CASSRQGLTTDTQYF

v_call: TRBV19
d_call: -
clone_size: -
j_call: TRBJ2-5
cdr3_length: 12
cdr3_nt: TGTGCCAGTAGTATTTCCGGGGAGACCCAGTACTTC
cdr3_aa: CASSISGETQYF

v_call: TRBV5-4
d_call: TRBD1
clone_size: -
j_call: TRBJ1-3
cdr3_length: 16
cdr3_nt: TGTGCCAGCAGCTTGGCTACAGGGGTAATCGGAAACACCATATATTTT
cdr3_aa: CASSLATGVIGNTIYF